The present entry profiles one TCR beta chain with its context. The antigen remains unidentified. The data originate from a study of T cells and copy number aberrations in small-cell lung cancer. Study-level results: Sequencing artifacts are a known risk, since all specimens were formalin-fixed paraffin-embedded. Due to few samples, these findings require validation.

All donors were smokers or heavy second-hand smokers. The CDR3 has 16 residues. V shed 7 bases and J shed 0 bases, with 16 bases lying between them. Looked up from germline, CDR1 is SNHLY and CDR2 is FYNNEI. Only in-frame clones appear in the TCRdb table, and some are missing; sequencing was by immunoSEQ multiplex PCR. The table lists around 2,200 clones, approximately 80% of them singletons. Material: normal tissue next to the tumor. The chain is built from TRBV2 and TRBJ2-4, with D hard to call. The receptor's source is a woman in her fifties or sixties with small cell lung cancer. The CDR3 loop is CASTSPAAQAKNIQYF. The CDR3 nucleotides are TGTGCCAGCACCTCCCCGGCGGCTCAAGCCAAAAACATTCAGTACTTC. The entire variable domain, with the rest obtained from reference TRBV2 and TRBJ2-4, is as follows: EPEVTQTPSHQVTQMGQEVILRCVPISNHLYFYWYRQILGQKVEFLVSFYNNEISEKSEIFDDQFSVERPDGSNFTLKIRSTKLEDSAMYFCASTSPAAQAKNIQYFGAGTRLSVL.